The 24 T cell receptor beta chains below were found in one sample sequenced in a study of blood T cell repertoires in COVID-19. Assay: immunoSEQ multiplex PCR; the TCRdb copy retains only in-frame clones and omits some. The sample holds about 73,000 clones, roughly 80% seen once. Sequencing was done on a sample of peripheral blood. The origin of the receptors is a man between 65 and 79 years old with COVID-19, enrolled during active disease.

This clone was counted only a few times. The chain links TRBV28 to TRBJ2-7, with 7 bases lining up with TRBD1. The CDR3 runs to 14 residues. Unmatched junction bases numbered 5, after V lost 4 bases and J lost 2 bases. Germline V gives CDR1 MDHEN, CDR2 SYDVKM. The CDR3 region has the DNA TGTGCCAGCAGTTCGGGACAGCGCCCCTACGAGCAGTACTTC. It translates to CASSSGQRPYEQYF.

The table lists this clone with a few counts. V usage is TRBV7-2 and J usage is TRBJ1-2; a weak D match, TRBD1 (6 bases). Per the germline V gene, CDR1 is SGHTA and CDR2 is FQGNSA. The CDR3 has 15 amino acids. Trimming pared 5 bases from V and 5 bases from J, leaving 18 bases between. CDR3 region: CASSPTAGAGYGYTF. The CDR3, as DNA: TGTGCCAGCAGCCCCACGGCAGGGGCTGGGTATGGCTACACCTTC.

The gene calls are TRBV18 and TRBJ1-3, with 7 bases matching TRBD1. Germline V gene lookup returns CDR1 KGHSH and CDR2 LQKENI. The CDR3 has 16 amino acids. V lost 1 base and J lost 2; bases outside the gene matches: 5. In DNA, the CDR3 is TGTGCCAGCTCACCACAAAACAGGGGCGCTGGAAACACCATATATTTT. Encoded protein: CASSPQNRGAGNTIYF.

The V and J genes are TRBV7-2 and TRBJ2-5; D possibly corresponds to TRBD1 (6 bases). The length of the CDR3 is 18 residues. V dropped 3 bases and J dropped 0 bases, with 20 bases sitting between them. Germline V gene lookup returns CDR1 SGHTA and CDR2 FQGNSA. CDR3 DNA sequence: TGTGCCAGCAGCTTCACCTCCGGGACACAGACTTACCAAGAGACCCAGTACTTC. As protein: CASSFTSGTQTYQETQYF.

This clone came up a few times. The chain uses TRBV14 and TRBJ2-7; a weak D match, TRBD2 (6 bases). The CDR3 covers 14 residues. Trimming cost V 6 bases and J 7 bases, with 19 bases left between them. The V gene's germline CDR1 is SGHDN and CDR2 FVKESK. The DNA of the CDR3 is TGTGCCAGCAGTAGAAGTTCAGCGGGTCAGGAGCAGTACTTC. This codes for CASSRSSAGQEQYF.

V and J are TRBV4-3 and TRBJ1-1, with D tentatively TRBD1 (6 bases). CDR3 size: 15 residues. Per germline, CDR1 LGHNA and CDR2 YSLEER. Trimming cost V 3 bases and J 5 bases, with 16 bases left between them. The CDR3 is CASSQLAQGGTEAFF. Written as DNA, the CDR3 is TGCGCCAGCAGCCAGCTCGCACAGGGAGGGACTGAAGCTTTCTTT.

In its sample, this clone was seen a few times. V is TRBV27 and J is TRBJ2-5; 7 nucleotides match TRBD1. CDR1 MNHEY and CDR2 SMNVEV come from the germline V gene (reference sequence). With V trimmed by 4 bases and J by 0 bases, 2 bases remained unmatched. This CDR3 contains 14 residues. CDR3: CASSSTGNQETQYF. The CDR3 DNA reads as TGTGCCAGCAGTTCGACAGGGAACCAAGAGACCCAGTACTTC.

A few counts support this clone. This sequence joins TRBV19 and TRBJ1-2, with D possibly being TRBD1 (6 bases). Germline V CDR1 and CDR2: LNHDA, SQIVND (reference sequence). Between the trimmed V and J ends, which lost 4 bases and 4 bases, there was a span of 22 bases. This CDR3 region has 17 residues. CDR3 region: CASSTIRGPTGSYGYTF. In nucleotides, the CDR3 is TGTGCCAGTAGTACCATACGCGGTCCAACAGGGTCCTATGGCTACACCTTC.

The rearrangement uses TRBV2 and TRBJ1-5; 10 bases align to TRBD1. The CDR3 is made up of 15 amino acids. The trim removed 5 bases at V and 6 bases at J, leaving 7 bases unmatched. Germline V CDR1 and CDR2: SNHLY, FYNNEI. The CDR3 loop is CASSRDRGAGQPQHF. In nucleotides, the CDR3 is TGTGCCAGCAGTAGGGACAGGGGAGCGGGTCAGCCCCAGCATTTT.

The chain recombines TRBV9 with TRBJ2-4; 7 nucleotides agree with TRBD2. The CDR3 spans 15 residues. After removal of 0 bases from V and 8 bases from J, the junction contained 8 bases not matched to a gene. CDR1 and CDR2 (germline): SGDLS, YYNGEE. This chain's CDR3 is CASSVAYGGSDIQYF. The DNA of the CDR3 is TGTGCCAGCAGCGTAGCATATGGCGGGAGTGACATTCAGTACTTC.

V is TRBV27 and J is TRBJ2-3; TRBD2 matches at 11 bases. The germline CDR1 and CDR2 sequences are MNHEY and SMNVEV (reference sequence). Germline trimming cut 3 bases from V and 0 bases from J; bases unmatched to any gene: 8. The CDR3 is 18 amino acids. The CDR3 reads CASSLIGLAGSSTDTQYF. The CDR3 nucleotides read TGTGCCAGCAGTTTGATCGGACTAGCGGGCTCTAGCACAGATACGCAGTATTTT.

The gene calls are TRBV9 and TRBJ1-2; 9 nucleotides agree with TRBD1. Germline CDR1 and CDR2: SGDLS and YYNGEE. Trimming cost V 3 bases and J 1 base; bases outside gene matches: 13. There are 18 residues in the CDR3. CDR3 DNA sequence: TGTGCCAGCAGCGCGACAGGGGGTTCCGTCGTTCTTAACTATGGCTACACCTTC. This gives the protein CASSATGGSVVLNYGYTF. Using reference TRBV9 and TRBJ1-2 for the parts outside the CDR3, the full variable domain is DSGVTQTPKHLITATGQRVTLRCSPRSGDLSVYWYQQSLDQGLQFLIQYYNGEERAKGNILERFSAQQFPDLHSELNLSSLELGDSALYFCASSATGGSVVLNYGYTFGSGTRLTVV.

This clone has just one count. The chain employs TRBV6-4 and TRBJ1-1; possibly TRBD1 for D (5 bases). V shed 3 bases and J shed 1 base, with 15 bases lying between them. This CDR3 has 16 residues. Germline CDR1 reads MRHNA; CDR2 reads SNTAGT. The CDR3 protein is CASSEGPRTANTEAFF. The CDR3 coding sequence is TGTGCCAGCAGTGAGGGGCCGCGAACCGCGAACACTGAAGCTTTCTTT.

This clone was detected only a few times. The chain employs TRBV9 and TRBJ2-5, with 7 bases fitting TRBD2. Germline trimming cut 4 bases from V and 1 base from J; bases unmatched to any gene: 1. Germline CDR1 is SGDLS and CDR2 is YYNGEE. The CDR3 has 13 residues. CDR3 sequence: CASSLAVQETQYF. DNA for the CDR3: TGTGCCAGCAGCCTAGCGGTCCAAGAGACCCAGTACTTC.

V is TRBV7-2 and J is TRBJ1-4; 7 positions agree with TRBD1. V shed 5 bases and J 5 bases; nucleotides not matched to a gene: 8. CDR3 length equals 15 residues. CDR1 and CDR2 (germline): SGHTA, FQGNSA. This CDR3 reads CASSKQGPGNEKLFF. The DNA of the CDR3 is TGTGCCAGCAGCAAACAGGGGCCAGGAAATGAAAAACTGTTTTTT.

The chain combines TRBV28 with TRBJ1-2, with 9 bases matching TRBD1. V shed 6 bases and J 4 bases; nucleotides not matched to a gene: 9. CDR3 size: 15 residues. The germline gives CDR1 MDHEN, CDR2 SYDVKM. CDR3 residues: CASRPFGQGTYGYTF. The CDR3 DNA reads TGTGCCAGCAGACCTTTTGGACAGGGGACCTATGGCTACACCTTC.

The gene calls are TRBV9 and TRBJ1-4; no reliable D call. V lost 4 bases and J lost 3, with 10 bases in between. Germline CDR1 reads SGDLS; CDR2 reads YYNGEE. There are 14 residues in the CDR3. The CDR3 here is CASSLSPANEKLFF. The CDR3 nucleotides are TGTGCCAGCAGCCTGAGCCCCGCTAATGAAAAACTGTTTTTT.

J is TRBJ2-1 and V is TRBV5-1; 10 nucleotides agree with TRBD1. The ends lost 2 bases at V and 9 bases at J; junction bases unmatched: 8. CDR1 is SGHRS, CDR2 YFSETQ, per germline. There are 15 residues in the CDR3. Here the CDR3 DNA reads TGCGCCAGCAGCTTCCGGGACAGGGGAGCGGCTGAGCAGTTCTTC. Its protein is CASSFRDRGAAEQFF.

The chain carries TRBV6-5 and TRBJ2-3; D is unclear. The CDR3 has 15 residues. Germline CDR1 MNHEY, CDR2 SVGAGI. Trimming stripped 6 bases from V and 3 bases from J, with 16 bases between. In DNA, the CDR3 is TGTGCCAGCAGACCGACTTATAGTGGTACAGATACGCAGTATTTT. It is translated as CASRPTYSGTDTQYF.

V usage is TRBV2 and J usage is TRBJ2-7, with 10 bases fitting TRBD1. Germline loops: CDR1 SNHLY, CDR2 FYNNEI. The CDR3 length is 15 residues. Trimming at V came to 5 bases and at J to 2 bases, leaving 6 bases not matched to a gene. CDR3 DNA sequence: TGTGCCAGCAGTCAAAGAGGGACAGGGGCCTACGAGCAGTACTTC. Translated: CASSQRGTGAYEQYF.

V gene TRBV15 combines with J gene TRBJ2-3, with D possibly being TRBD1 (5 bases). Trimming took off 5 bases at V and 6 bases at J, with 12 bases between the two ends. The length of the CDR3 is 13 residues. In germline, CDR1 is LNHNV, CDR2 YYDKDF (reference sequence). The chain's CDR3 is CATSQGLADTQYF. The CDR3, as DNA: TGTGCCACCAGCCAGGGATTGGCGGATACGCAGTATTTT.

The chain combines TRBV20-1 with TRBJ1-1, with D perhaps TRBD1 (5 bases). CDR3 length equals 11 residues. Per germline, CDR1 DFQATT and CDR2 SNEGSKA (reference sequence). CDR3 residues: CTHGGNTEAFF. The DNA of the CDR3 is TGCACCCACGGGGGGAACACTGAAGCTTTCTTT.

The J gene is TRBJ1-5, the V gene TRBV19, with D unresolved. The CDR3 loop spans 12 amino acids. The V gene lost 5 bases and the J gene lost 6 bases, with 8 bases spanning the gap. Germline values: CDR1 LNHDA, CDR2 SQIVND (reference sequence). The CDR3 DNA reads TGTGCCAGTAGTCCCCGGGGTCAGCCCCAGCATTTT. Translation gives CASSPRGQPQHF. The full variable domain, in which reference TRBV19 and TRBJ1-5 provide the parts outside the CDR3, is DGGITQSPKYLFRKEGQNVTLSCEQNLNHDAMYWYRQDPGQGLRLIYYSQIVNDFQKGDIAEGYSVSREKKESFPLTVTSAQKNPTAFYLCASSPRGQPQHFGDGTRLSIL.

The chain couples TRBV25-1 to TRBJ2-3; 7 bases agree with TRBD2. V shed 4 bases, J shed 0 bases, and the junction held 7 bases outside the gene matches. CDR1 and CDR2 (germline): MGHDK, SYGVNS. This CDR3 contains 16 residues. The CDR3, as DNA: TGTGCCAGCAGTGGGCAGCTAGCGGTGAGCACAGATACGCAGTATTTT. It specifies CASSGQLAVSTDTQYF. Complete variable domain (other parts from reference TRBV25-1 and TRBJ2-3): EADIYQTPRYLVIGTGKKITLECSQTMGHDKMYWYQQDPGMELHLIHYSYGVNSTEKGDLSSESTVSRIRTEHFPLTLESARPSHTSQYLCASSGQLAVSTDTQYFGPGTRLTVL.